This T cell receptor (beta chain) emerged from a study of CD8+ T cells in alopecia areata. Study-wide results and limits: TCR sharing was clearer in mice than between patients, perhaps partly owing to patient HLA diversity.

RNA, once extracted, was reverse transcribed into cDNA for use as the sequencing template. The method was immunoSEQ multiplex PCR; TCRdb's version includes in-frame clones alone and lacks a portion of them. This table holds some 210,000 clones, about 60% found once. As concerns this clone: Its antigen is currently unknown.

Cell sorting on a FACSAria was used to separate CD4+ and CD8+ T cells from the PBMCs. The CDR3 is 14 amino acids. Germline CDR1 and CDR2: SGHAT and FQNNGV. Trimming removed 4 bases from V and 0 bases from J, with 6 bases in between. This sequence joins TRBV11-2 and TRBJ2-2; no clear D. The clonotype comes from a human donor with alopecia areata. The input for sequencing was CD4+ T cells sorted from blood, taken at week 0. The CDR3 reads CASSYRPNTGELFF. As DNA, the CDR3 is TGTGCCAGCAGCTACCGGCCGAACACCGGGGAGCTGTTTTTT.